These 22 T cell receptor beta chains were all obtained from the same sample, sequenced in a study of shared clonotypes between healthy human individuals (dated by TCRdb to the early 2020s). The library was obtained by the immunoSEQ multiplex PCR assay. As stored in TCRdb, this immuneACCESS dataset retains in-frame rearrangements with V and J assigned. A fraction of the clones does not appear; measured against another copy, unresolved V genes explain less than half of the discrepancy, and the remainder lacks a known reason. The sample yields roughly 300,000 clones; 73% were counted once. Of the sample, 10% is held by the ten largest clones. The sequenced sample was memory CD4+ T cells sorted from blood. Per the publication, the cell subset or site label means: CD45RA-negative fraction. Receptors originate from a man aged 25-45 years in good health.

This chain connects TRBV18 to TRBJ1-5, with TRBD1 matching over 9 bases. With V trimmed by 5 bases and J by 11 bases, 7 bases remained unmatched. The CDR3 is made up of 13 amino acids. Per germline, CDR1 KGHSH and CDR2 LQKENI. CDR3 amino acids: CASSSTGGNAQHF. The CDR3 region has the DNA TGTGCCAGCTCAAGCACAGGGGGCAATGCCCAGCATTTT.

V usage is TRBV20-1 and J usage is TRBJ1-2; D might be TRBD1 (6 bases). The V gene's germline CDR1 is DFQATT and CDR2 SNEGSKA (reference sequence). This CDR3 spans 10 amino acids. The DNA of the CDR3 is TGCCAGGACAGCAACTATGGCTACACCTTC. Translated: CQDSNYGYTF.

The CDR3 sequence is CASSESIRTEQFF. CDR3 in DNA: TGTGCCAGCAGTGAAAGTATCCGAACAGAGCAGTTCTTC. This chain links TRBV6-1 with TRBJ2-1, with D uncertain. V lost 2 bases and J 10 bases, leaving 12 bases between the germline ends. The germline CDR1 and CDR2 sequences are MNHNS and SASEGT. The CDR3 runs to 13 residues.

This chain uses TRBV5-1 with TRBJ1-4; possible D gene TRBD1, 5 bases. Germline V lookup: CDR1 SGHRS, CDR2 YFSETQ. V shed 1 base and J shed 5 bases, with 12 bases lying between them. This CDR3 has 15 residues. DNA for the CDR3: TGCGCCAGCAGCTTGAACCGGGGGGAAAATGAAAAACTGTTTTTT. Its protein is CASSLNRGENEKLFF.

This chain joins TRBV6-5 and TRBJ2-7; D is possibly TRBD1 or TRBD2 (5 bases each). Germline V lookup: CDR1 MNHEY, CDR2 SVGAGI. Deletions cut 6 bases from V and 1 base from J, with 16 bases between. The CDR3 has 15 residues. The CDR3 DNA reads TGTGCCAGCAGCCACACCGGGACGAAGTCCTACGAGCAGTACTTC. Protein: CASSHTGTKSYEQYF.

The chain links TRBV13 to TRBJ2-1, with a weak D call TRBD2 (5 bases). This CDR3 region has 16 residues. V shed 4 bases and J shed 9 bases, with 22 bases lying between them. Germline CDR1 is PRHDT and CDR2 is FYEKMQ (reference sequence). CDR3 region: CASSSIIFGESGEQFF. DNA of the CDR3: TGTGCCAGCAGCTCTATTATCTTTGGGGAGTCGGGTGAGCAGTTCTTC.

The CDR3, as DNA: TGCGCCAGCAGCGCTACCGGGACAAATACCTACGAGCAGTACTTC. Translating gives CASSATGTNTYEQYF. The V call is TRBV5-1, the J call TRBJ2-7; maybe TRBD1 (6 bases). The CDR3 runs to 15 residues. The V gene lost 4 bases and the J gene lost 2 bases, with 16 bases spanning the gap. Germline V gene sequence: CDR1 SGHRS, CDR2 YFSETQ.

This clone was counted ten times or more. The rearrangement links TRBV6-6 to TRBJ2-3, with 7 bases matching TRBD2. Germline values: CDR1 MNHNY, CDR2 SVGAGI (reference sequence). V was clipped by 4 bases and J by 6 bases; unmatched bases: 7. The CDR3 spans 14 residues. CDR3 DNA: TGTGCCAGCAGTTTTCGGGAGGTCGCGGATACGCAGTATTTT. Its translation is CASSFREVADTQYF.

The gene calls are TRBV27 and TRBJ2-6, with unresolved D. Germline loops: CDR1 MNHEY, CDR2 SMNVEV (reference sequence). This CDR3 has 15 residues. The germline V and J ends were trimmed by 5 bases and 1 base, with 9 bases remaining between them. CDR3 DNA sequence: TGTGCCAGCAGTCTAAGGTCTTCTGGGGCCAACGTCCTGACTTTC. It specifies CASSLRSSGANVLTF.

This chain uses TRBV7-2 with TRBJ2-1; TRBD2 matches at 13 bases. The CDR3 covers 15 residues. V gave up 5 bases and J gave up 9 bases; unmatched junction bases: 7. Germline loops: CDR1 SGHTA, CDR2 FQGNSA. For the CDR3, the DNA is TGTGCCAGCAGCCGCGGCGGGACTAGCGGGATTGAGCAGTTCTTC. Protein sequence: CASSRGGTSGIEQFF.

About this clone itself: A far larger clone is one base from this, pointing to a likely read error. V and J are TRBV6-6 and TRBJ1-2; D is unclear. Germline assignment: CDR1 MNHNY and CDR2 SVGAGI (reference sequence). The CDR3 has 11 amino acids. The CDR3 region is CASSPDYGYTF. CDR3 DNA sequence: TGTGCCAGCAGTCCCGACTACGGCTACACCTTC.

The V and J genes are TRBV27 and TRBJ1-2, with D possibly matching TRBD1 (5 bases). The CDR3 sequence is 17 residues long. The V end was cut by 4 bases, the J end by 3 bases, with 21 bases between. CDR1 MNHEY and CDR2 SMNVEV come from the germline V gene (reference sequence). The CDR3 nucleotides are TGTGCCAGCAGTTCCGGAGGAGATGGGGCGCTCTACTATGGCTACACCTTC. Protein: CASSSGGDGALYYGYTF.

J is TRBJ2-2 and V is TRBV2; D ambiguous. Germline-derived CDR1 and CDR2 are SNHLY and FYNNEI. Trimming left V 4 bases short and J 3 bases short, with 6 bases between. The CDR3 extends over 13 amino acids. CDR3 protein: CASSGSYTGELFF. Here the CDR3 DNA reads TGTGCCAGCAGTGGGTCCTACACCGGGGAGCTGTTTTTT. Filled out from reference TRBV2 and TRBJ2-2, the complete variable domain reads EPEVTQTPSHQVTQMGQEVILRCVPISNHLYFYWYRQILGQKVEFLVSFYNNEISEKSEIFDDQFSVERPDGSNFTLKIRSTKLEDSAMYFCASSGSYTGELFFGEGSRLTVL.

V is TRBV4-1 and J is TRBJ2-3, with a weak D call TRBD2 (6 bases). The V gene's germline CDR1 is MGHRA and CDR2 YSYEKL. V dropped 4 bases and J dropped 6 bases, with 14 bases sitting between them. This CDR3 has 14 amino acids. CDR3 residues: CASSLSSAEDTQYF. CDR3 DNA sequence: TGCGCCAGCAGCCTCTCTAGCGCCGAGGATACGCAGTATTTT.

V usage is TRBV5-6 and J usage is TRBJ1-6; no clear D. Germline CDR1 reads SGHDT; CDR2 reads YYEEEE. The germline V and J ends were trimmed by 0 bases and 7 bases, with 5 bases remaining between them. The CDR3 extends over 13 amino acids. The CDR3 DNA reads TGTGCCAGCAGCTTGGGACAAAATTCACCCCTCCACTTT. It is translated as CASSLGQNSPLHF.

Points on this clone: A read error may account for a junction end that differs from germline. The rearrangement uses TRBV7-9 and TRBJ1-1; maybe TRBD1 (6 bases). CDR3 length: 13 amino acids. Germline V gene data show CDR1 as SEHNR and CDR2 as FQNEAQ (reference sequence). The CDR3 nucleotides read TGTGCCAGCAGCTTCCTCTCTGGGGACACCCCCTCGTTT. Translating it yields CASSFLSGDTPSF.

In this sample, this clone turned up many times. Different DNA sequences within this sample yield the same CDR3. The chain links TRBV18 to TRBJ2-7; 7 bases map to TRBD1. This CDR3 has 13 amino acids. Unmatched junction bases numbered 4, after V lost 3 bases and J lost 5 bases. The germline gives CDR1 KGHSH, CDR2 LQKENI. The CDR3 is CASSPPGQNEQYF. CDR3 in DNA: TGTGCCAGCTCACCCCCGGGACAGAACGAGCAGTACTTC.

The gene calls are TRBV29-1 and TRBJ2-1; D not certain. V shed 3 bases and J shed 5 bases, with 11 bases lying between them. This CDR3 has 13 amino acids. Germline lookup yields CDR1 SQVTM and CDR2 ANQGSEA. CDR3 bases: TGCAGCGTTGACCGGCAGATAAACAATGAGCAGTTCTTC. It encodes CSVDRQINNEQFF.

The chain joins TRBV13 to TRBJ1-2; unclear D gene. This CDR3 is 14 amino acids long. The V end lost 3 bases, the J end lost 0 bases, and 8 bases lay between the germline ends. Per the germline V gene, CDR1 is PRHDT and CDR2 is FYEKMQ (reference sequence). CDR3 in amino acids: CASSFERANYGYTF. The CDR3 DNA reads TGTGCCAGCAGCTTCGAACGGGCTAACTATGGCTACACCTTC.

This chain uses TRBV2 with TRBJ1-4; the D is unclear. The germline V gene has CDR1 SNHLY and CDR2 FYNNEI. This CDR3 has 14 amino acids. Trimming removed 6 bases from V and 4 bases from J, with 12 bases in between. CDR3 protein: CASSPFGLNEKLFF. CDR3 bases: TGTGCCAGCAGCCCTTTCGGACTTAATGAAAAACTGTTTTTT. Full variable domain (outside the CDR3, taken from reference TRBV2 and TRBJ1-4): EPEVTQTPSHQVTQMGQEVILRCVPISNHLYFYWYRQILGQKVEFLVSFYNNEISEKSEIFDDQFSVERPDGSNFTLKIRSTKLEDSAMYFCASSPFGLNEKLFFGSGTQLSVL.

The chain couples TRBV29-1 to TRBJ2-1; D is unresolved. Germline loops: CDR1 SQVTM, CDR2 ANQGSEA. Between the trimmed V and J ends, which lost 6 bases and 3 bases, there was a span of 12 bases. The CDR3 length is 13 residues. CDR3 nucleotides: TGCAGCGTCGCCACAAACTACTACAATGAGCAGTTCTTC. Protein sequence: CSVATNYYNEQFF.

This sequence joins TRBV14 and TRBJ2-7; 7 nucleotides line up with TRBD2. V lost 4 bases to trimming and J lost 4 bases; unmatched junction nucleotides: 13. Germline V gene lookup returns CDR1 SGHDN and CDR2 FVKESK. The length of the CDR3 is 16 residues. CDR3: CASSPSGGAGTYEQYF. The CDR3 DNA is TGTGCCAGCAGCCCCTCGGGGGGTGCGGGTACGTACGAGCAGTACTTC.